This T cell receptor (beta chain) was sequenced during a study of shared T cell receptors in the human thymus. Sequenced by immunoSEQ multiplex PCR; TCRdb stores in-frame clones only, minus some. The sample has under 450,000 clones, more than 85% seen once. This CDR3 has 17 residues. With V trimmed by 4 bases and J by 4 bases, 14 bases remained unmatched. CDR1 is MGHRA, CDR2 YSYEKL, per germline. The chain joins TRBV4-1 to TRBJ1-2, with 8 positions matching TRBD1. Sequenced sample: thymocytes. This TCR came from a human donor. The CDR3, as DNA: TGCGCCAGCAGCCCCTACTCGACAGGGGATGAGGCCTATGGCTACACCTTC. It yields the protein CASSPYSTGDEAYGYTF.